This T cell receptor beta chain appears in the sequencing data of a study of graft-versus-host responses after intestinal transplantation. In the study overall: Recipients received multivisceral, liver-intestinal, or isolated intestinal transplants. Study-wide points: Present in recipient marrow, GvH clones included some that appeared first in ileum or blood.

Sequenced by immunoSEQ multiplex PCR; TCRdb stores in-frame clones only, minus some. Of about 81,000 clones in the sample, around 90% were seen once. This clone was found once. Antigen specificity is unknown. This material consisted of unstimulated CD4+ T cells sorted from spleen or lymph node cells, taken before transplant. The source of this sequence is a human donor who was the organ donor for an intestinal transplant.

DNA of the CDR3: TGTGCCAGCTCATTACAGCTGAACACTGAAGCTTTCTTT. Its protein is CASSLQLNTEAFF. The genes are TRBV18 and TRBJ1-1; unclear D gene. The CDR3 runs to 13 residues. Germline V gene sequence: CDR1 KGHSH, CDR2 LQKENI. The ends were cut back, 5 bases at V and 0 bases at J, with 7 bases in the middle.